This TCR beta chain was sequenced for a study of blood T cell repertoires in COVID-19. In the study overall: T cells, B-cell-depleted T cells, or PBMCs provided the cDNA or gDNA that served as material.

Assay: immunoSEQ multiplex PCR; the TCRdb copy retains only in-frame clones and omits some. The sample shows 160,000 or so clones, 70% to 90% of them seen only once. Individuals drawn from about 26 US areas were roughly 18 to 95 years old. Grouping used clinical history reported by participants in a survey and questionnaire. Germline values: CDR1 SGHTA, CDR2 FQGNSA. V was pared by 5 bases and J by 2 bases, with 5 bases of the junction left unmatched. The CDR3 contains 15 residues. The chain employs TRBV7-2 and TRBJ2-3, with 9 nucleotides matching TRBD1. This TCR was sampled from a middle-aged man who had recovered from COVID-19. Sequenced input: PBMCs or T cells enriched from blood (not recorded which). CDR3 nucleotide sequence: TGTGCCAGCAGCCTATGGGACAGGGTCACAGATACGCAGTATTTT. This translates into CASSLWDRVTDTQYF.